A selection of T cell receptor beta chains follows, all from one sample in a study of T cells in Graves' hyperthyroidism and ophthalmopathy. One entry per CDR3 protein results from TCRdb running MiXCR on the multiplex PCR reads. This repertoire shows 340,000 or so distinct CDR3 sequences, 20% to 25% found once; its top ten account for over 45%. Material: blood. Every receptor here comes from a woman aged 50 to 65 with Graves' hyperthyroidism. The CDR3 runs from the conserved cysteine through the conserved F or W.

CDR3aa: CASSQGRTSGGEQYF; v_gene: TRBV3-1; j_gene: TRBJ2-7
CDR3aa: CASSPLEGEAFF; v_gene: TRBV18; j_gene: TRBJ1-1
CDR3aa: CASSARRGTSNQPQHF; v_gene: TRBV2; j_gene: TRBJ1-5
CDR3aa: CASSLWGLGVNTEAFF; v_gene: TRBV5-6; j_gene: TRBJ1-1
CDR3aa: CASSYKGLYEQYF; v_gene: TRBV6-5; j_gene: TRBJ2-7
CDR3aa: CSASEDRGYTGELFF; v_gene: TRBV20-1; j_gene: TRBJ2-2
CDR3aa: CASSLNKRGTQETQYF; v_gene: TRBV5-1; j_gene: TRBJ2-5
CDR3aa: CAWTAPGWSSYNEQFF; v_gene: TRBV30; j_gene: TRBJ2-1
CDR3aa: CAWRQGQGPQHF; v_gene: TRBV30; j_gene: TRBJ1-5
CDR3aa: CASRGTPNTEAFF; v_gene: TRBV5-5; j_gene: TRBJ1-1
CDR3aa: CSARGPAGDTGELFF; v_gene: TRBV20-1; j_gene: TRBJ2-2
CDR3aa: CAASSHPAAHNSPLHF; v_gene: TRBV15; j_gene: TRBJ1-6
CDR3aa: CASSIHRAGNTIYF; v_gene: TRBV7-2; j_gene: TRBJ1-3
CDR3aa: CASSPRMGNSPLHF; v_gene: TRBV12-3/TRBV12-4; j_gene: TRBJ1-6
CDR3aa: CGSKGGDTQYF; v_gene: TRBV19; j_gene: TRBJ2-3
CDR3aa: CASSSRLAGNYEQYF; v_gene: TRBV3-1; j_gene: TRBJ2-7
CDR3aa: CASGTGNTEAFF; v_gene: TRBV2; j_gene: TRBJ1-1
CDR3aa: CASPVGDTYNEQFF; v_gene: TRBV2; j_gene: TRBJ2-1
CDR3aa: CASSFLLPLGPLNEKLFF; v_gene: TRBV12-3/TRBV12-4; j_gene: TRBJ1-4
CDR3aa: CASSLIPFEQYFGPGNQPQHF; v_gene: TRBV28; j_gene: TRBJ1-5
CDR3aa: CASSRGQHPETQYF; v_gene: TRBV7-2; j_gene: TRBJ2-5
CDR3aa: CASSLSEGPVYEQYF; v_gene: TRBV7-9; j_gene: TRBJ2-7
CDR3aa: CASSILQGAGSNYGYTF; v_gene: TRBV28; j_gene: TRBJ1-2
CDR3aa: CAISESYSNTGELFF; v_gene: TRBV10-3; j_gene: TRBJ2-2
CDR3aa: CSARALAAGYNEQFF; v_gene: TRBV20-1; j_gene: TRBJ2-1
CDR3aa: CSARDPAGRDTEAFF; v_gene: TRBV20-1; j_gene: TRBJ1-1
CDR3aa: CASSFSGGFGEQYF; v_gene: TRBV7-9; j_gene: TRBJ2-7
CDR3aa: CASSIVGGPHF; v_gene: TRBV19; j_gene: TRBJ1-5
CDR3aa: CASSPGHQSGNTIYF; v_gene: TRBV5-1; j_gene: TRBJ1-3
CDR3aa: CASSHRGSYEQYF; v_gene: TRBV3-1; j_gene: TRBJ2-7
CDR3aa: CASSPGQGVKSPLHF; v_gene: TRBV7-9; j_gene: TRBJ1-6
CDR3aa: CSARPRDRNPEQFF; v_gene: TRBV20-1; j_gene: TRBJ2-1
CDR3aa: CASRPYLSSYNKQFF; v_gene: TRBV2; j_gene: TRBJ2-1
CDR3aa: CASSPLTGRKLFF; v_gene: TRBV19; j_gene: TRBJ1-4
CDR3aa: CASSQLWLRLSYNEQFF; v_gene: TRBV4-1; j_gene: TRBJ2-1
CDR3aa: CSARDGQGWRELTGELFF; v_gene: TRBV20-1; j_gene: TRBJ2-2
CDR3aa: CAISDSTGTGGREQYF; v_gene: TRBV10-3; j_gene: TRBJ2-7
CDR3aa: CASGRGQRGETQYF; v_gene: TRBV6-1; j_gene: TRBJ2-5
CDR3aa: CASSGTSGNGADTQYF; v_gene: TRBV19; j_gene: TRBJ2-3
CDR3aa: CASSTGLAGGPAQETQYF; v_gene: TRBV5-1; j_gene: TRBJ2-5
CDR3aa: CASSLEAGGNEQFF; v_gene: TRBV7-9; j_gene: TRBJ2-1
CDR3aa: CASSLSLGATTYEQYF; v_gene: TRBV27; j_gene: TRBJ2-7
CDR3aa: CASSEYKGGQETQYF; v_gene: TRBV25-1; j_gene: TRBJ2-5
CDR3aa: CASSEADYEQYF; v_gene: TRBV6-1; j_gene: TRBJ2-7
CDR3aa: CASSLEGQGVDEQFF; v_gene: TRBV5-1; j_gene: TRBJ2-1
CDR3aa: CASSQMDTLGLAKNIQYF; v_gene: TRBV12-3/TRBV12-4; j_gene: TRBJ2-4
CDR3aa: CASSLVLAGELFF; v_gene: TRBV7-8; j_gene: TRBJ2-2
CDR3aa: CASSNTPGLAGGYYEQYF; v_gene: TRBV19; j_gene: TRBJ2-7
CDR3aa: CASSLGTSGSYTQYF; v_gene: TRBV4-1; j_gene: TRBJ2-3
CDR3aa: CASSGGQLQETQYF; v_gene: TRBV2; j_gene: TRBJ2-5
CDR3aa: CASSFWTSGSSSHNEQFF; v_gene: TRBV6-1; j_gene: TRBJ2-1
CDR3aa: CASSGLAGGNEQFF; v_gene: TRBV28; j_gene: TRBJ2-1
CDR3aa: CASSGTSGIDEQFF; v_gene: TRBV11-3; j_gene: TRBJ2-1
CDR3aa: CASSGLAGAAEQYF; v_gene: TRBV2; j_gene: TRBJ2-7
CDR3aa: CATATGGWNTEAFF; v_gene: TRBV11-3; j_gene: TRBJ1-1
CDR3aa: CASSLGTPQTTEQFF; v_gene: TRBV5-1; j_gene: TRBJ2-1